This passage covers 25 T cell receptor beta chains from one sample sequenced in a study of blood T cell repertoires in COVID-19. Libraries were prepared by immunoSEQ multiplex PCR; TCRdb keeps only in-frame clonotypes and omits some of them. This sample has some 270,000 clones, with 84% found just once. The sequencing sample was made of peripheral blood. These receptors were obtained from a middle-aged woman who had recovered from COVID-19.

DNA for the CDR3: TGTGCCAGCAGCTTATTGGGGACAGATTATCAGCCCCAGCATTTT. Translated, it gives CASSLLGTDYQPQHF. The chain combines TRBV7-2 with TRBJ1-5, with TRBD1 matching 7 bases. Germline V lookup: CDR1 SGHTA, CDR2 FQGNSA. The CDR3 has 15 amino acids. J gave up 5 bases and V 2 bases, and 6 bases lay outside the gene matches.

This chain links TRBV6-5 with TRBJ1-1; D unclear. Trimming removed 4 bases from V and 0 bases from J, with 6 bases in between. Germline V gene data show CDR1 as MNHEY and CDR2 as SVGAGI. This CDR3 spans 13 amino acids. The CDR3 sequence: CASSFSMNTEAFF. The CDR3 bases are TGTGCCAGCAGTTTTTCCATGAACACTGAAGCTTTCTTT.

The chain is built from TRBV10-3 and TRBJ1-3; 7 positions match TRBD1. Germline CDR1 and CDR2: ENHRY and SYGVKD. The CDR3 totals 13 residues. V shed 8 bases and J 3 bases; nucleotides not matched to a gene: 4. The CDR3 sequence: CAIRQGFGNTIYF. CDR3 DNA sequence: TGTGCCATCCGACAGGGTTTTGGAAACACCATATATTTT.

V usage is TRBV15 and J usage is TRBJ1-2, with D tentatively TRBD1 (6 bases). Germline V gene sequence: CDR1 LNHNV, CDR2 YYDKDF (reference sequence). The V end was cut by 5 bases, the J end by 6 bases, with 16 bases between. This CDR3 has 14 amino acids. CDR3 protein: CATSRAGGADGYTF. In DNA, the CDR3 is TGTGCCACCAGCCGGGCTGGGGGGGCAGATGGCTACACCTTC.

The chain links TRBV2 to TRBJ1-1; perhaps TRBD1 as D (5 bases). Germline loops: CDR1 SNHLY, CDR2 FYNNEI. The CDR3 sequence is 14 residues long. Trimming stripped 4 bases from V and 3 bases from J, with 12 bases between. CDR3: CASSVRGKDTEAFF. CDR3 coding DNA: TGTGCCAGCAGTGTAAGGGGTAAGGACACTGAAGCTTTCTTT.

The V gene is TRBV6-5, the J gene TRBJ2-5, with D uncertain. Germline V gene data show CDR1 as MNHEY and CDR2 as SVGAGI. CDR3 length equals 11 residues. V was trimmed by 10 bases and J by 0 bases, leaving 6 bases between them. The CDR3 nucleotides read TGTGCCACCCGGTACCAAGAGACCCAGTACTTC. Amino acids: CATRYQETQYF.

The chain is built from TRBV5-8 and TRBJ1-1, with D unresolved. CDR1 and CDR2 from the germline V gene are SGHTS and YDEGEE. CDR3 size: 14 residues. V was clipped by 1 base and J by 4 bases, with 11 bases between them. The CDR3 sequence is CASSLRGRGTEAFF. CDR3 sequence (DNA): TGTGCCAGCAGCTTGAGAGGTCGGGGCACTGAAGCTTTCTTT.

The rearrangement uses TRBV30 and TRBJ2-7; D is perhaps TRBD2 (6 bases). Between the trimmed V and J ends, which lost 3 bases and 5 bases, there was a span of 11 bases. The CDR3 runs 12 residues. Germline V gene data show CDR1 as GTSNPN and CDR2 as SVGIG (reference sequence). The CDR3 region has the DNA TGTGCCTGGAGCCCGGGACTTGACGAGCAGTACTTC. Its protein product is CAWSPGLDEQYF.

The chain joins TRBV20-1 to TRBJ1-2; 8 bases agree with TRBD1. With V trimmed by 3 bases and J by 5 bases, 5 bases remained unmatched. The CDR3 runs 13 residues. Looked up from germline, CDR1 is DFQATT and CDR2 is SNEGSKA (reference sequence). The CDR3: CSASLDRGYGYTF. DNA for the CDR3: TGCAGTGCTAGTCTCGACAGGGGATATGGCTACACCTTC.

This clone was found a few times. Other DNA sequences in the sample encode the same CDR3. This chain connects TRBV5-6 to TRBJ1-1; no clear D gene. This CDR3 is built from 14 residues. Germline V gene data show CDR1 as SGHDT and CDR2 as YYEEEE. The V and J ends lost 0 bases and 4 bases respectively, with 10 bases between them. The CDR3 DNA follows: TGTGCCAGCAGCTTGGTACCGACGGGCACTGAAGCTTTCTTT. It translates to CASSLVPTGTEAFF.

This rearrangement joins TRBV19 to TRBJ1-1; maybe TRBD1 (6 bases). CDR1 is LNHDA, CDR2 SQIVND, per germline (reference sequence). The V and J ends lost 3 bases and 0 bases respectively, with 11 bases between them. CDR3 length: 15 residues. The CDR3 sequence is CASSIGGLVNTEAFF. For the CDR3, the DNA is TGTGCCAGTAGTATCGGGGGGCTAGTGAACACTGAAGCTTTCTTT.

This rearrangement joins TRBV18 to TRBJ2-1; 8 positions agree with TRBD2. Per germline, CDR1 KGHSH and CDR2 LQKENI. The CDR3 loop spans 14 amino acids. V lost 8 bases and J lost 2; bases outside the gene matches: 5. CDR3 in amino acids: CASTTSGTYNEQFF. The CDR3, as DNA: TGTGCCAGCACAACTAGCGGCACCTACAATGAGCAGTTCTTC.

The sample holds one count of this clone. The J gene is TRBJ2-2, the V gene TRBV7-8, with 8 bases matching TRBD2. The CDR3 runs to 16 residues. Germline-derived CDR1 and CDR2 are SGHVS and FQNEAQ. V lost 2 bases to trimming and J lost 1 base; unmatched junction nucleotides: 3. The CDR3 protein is CASSLLAGGNTGELFF. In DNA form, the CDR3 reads TGTGCCAGCAGCTTACTAGCGGGTGGGAACACCGGGGAGCTGTTTTTT.

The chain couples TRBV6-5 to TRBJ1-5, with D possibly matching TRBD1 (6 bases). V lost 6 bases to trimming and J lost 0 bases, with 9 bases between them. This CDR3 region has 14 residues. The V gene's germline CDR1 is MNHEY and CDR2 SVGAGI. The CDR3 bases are TGTGCCAGCAGATTACAGGGTAGCAATCAGCCCCAGCATTTT. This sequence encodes CASRLQGSNQPQHF.

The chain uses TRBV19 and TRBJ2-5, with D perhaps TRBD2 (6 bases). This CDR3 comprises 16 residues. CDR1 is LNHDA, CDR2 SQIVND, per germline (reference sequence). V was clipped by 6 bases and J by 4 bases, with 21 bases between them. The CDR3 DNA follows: TGTGCCAGTAGGGCCCCGGGACTCGCGGAGGTAGAGACCCAGTACTTC. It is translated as CASRAPGLAEVETQYF.

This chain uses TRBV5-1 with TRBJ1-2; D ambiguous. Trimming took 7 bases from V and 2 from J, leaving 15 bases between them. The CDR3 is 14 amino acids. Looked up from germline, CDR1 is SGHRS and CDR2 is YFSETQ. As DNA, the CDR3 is TGCGCCAGCTGCCCTAATACAGAGAACTATGGCTACACCTTC. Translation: CASCPNTENYGYTF.

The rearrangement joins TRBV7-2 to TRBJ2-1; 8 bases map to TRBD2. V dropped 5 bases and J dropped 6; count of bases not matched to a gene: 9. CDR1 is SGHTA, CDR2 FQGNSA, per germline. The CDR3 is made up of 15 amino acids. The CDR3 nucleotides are TGTGCCAGCAGCCCCCGGGGGGGCCGGTTCAATGAGCAGTTCTTC. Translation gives CASSPRGGRFNEQFF.

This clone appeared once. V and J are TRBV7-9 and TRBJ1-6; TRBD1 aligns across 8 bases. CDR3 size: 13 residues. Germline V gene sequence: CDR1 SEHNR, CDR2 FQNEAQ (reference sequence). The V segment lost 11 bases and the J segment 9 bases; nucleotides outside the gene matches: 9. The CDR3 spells CAFETGASSPLHF. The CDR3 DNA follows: TGTGCCTTCGAGACAGGGGCCAGTTCACCCCTCCACTTT.

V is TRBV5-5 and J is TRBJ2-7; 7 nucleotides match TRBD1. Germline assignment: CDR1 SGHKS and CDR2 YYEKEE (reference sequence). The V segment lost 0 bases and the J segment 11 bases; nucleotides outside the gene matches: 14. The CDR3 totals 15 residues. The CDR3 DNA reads TGTGCCAGCAGCTTGGCCCGGGACAGCCGGACCGGCGAGTACTTC. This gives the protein CASSLARDSRTGEYF.

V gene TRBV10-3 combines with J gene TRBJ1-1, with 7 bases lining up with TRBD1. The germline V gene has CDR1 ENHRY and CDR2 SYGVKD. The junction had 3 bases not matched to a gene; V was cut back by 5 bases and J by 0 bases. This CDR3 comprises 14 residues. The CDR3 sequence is CAISKDRLNTEAFF. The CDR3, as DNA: TGTGCCATCAGTAAGGACAGGCTGAACACTGAAGCTTTCTTT.

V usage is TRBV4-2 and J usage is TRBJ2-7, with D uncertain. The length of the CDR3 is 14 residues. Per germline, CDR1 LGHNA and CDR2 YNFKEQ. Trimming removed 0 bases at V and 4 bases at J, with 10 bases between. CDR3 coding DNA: TGTGCCAGCAGCCAAGATATGCAGGTTTACGAGCAGTACTTC. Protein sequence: CASSQDMQVYEQYF.

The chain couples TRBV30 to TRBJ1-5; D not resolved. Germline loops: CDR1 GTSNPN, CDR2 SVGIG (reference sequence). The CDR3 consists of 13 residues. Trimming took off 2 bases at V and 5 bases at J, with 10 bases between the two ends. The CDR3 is CAWSQGAHQPQHF. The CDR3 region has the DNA TGTGCCTGGAGTCAAGGAGCTCATCAGCCCCAGCATTTT.

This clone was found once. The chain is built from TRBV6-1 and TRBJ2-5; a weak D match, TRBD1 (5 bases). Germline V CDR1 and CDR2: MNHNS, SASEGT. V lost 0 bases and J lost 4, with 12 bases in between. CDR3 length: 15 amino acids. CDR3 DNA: TGTGCCAGCAGTGAAGCGGAGAGGCAGGGAGAGACCCAGTACTTC. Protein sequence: CASSEAERQGETQYF.

CDR3 residues: CASSSRQGPGESPLHF. DNA for the CDR3: TGTGCCAGCAGCTCAAGACAGGGGCCTGGGGAGTCACCCCTCCACTTT. The chain has TRBV7-9 and TRBJ1-6, with 8 bases lining up with TRBD1. Germline CDR1 and CDR2: SEHNR and FQNEAQ (reference sequence). Trimming took 4 bases from V and 10 from J; bases not matched to a gene: 12. This CDR3 is 16 amino acids long.

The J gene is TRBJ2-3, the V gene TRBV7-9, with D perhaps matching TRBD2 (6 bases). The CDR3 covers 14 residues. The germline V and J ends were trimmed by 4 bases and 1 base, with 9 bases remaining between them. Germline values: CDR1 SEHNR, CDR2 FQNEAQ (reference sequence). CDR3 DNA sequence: TGTGCCAGCAGCTCACTAGCTCGCACAGATACGCAGTATTTT. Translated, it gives CASSSLARTDTQYF.